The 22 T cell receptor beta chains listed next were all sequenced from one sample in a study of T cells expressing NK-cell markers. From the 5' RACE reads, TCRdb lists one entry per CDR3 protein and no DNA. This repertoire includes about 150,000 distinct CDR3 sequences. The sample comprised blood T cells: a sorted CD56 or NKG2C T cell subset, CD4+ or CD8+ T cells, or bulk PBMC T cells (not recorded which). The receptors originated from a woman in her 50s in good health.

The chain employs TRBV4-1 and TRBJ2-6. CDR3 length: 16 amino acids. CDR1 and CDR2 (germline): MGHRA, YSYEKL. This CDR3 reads CASSQDSGWGANVLTF.

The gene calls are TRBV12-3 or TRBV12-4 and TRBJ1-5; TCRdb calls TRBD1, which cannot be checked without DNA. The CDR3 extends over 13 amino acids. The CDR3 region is CASSFGGLQPQHF.

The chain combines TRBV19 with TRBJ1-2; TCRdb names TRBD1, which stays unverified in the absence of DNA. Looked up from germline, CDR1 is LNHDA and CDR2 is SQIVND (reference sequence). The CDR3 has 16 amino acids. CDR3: CASSIGDRPLVYGYTF.

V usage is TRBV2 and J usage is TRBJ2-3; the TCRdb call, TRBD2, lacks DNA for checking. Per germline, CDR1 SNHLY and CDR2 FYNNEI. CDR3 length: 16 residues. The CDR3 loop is CACAIGTSGITDTQYF. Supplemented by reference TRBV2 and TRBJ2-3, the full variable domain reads EPEVTQTPSHQVTQMGQEVILRCVPISNHLYFYWYRQILGQKVEFLVSFYNNEISEKSEIFDDQFSVERPDGSNFTLKIRSTKLEDSAMYFCACAIGTSGITDTQYFGPGTRLTVL.

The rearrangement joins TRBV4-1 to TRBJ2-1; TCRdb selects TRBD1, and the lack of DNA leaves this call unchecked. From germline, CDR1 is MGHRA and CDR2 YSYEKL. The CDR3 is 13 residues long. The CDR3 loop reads CASSQARANEQFF.

The CDR3 spells CASSQWHSGANVLTF. The chain employs TRBV4-1 and TRBJ2-6. The CDR3 is made up of 15 amino acids. Germline V CDR1 and CDR2: MGHRA, YSYEKL.

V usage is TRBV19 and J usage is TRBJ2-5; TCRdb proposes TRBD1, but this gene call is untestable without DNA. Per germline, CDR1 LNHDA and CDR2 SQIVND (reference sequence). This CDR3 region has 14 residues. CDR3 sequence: CASSFGTERETQYF. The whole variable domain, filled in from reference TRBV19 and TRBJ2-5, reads DGGITQSPKYLFRKEGQNVTLSCEQNLNHDAMYWYRQDPGQGLRLIYYSQIVNDFQKGDIAEGYSVSREKKESFPLTVTSAQKNPTAFYLCASSFGTERETQYFGPGTRLLVL.

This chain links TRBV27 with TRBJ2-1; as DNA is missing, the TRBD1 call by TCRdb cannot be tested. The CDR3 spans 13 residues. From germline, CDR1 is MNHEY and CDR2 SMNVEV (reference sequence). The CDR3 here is CASSLGPPYEQFF.

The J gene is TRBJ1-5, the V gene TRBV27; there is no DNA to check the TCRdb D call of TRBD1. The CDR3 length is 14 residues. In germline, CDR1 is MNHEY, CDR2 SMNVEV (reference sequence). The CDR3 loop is CAIVRGDSNQPQHF.

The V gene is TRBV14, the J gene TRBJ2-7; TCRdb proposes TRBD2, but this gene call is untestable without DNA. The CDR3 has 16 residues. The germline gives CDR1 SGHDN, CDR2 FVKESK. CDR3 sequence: CASSQDSDYISYEQYF.

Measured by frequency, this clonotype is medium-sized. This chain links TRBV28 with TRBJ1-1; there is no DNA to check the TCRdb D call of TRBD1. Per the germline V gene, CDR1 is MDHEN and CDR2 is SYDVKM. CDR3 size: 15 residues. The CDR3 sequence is CASSLWGGGRTEAFF.

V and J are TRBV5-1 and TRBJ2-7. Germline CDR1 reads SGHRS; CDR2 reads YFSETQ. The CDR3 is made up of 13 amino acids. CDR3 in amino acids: CACRMDSSYEQYF.

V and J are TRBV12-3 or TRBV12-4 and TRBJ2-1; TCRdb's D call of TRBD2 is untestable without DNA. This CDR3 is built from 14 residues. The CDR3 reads CASRPLAGGPEQFF.

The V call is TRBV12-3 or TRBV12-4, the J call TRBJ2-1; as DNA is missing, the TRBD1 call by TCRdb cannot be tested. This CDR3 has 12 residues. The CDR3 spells CASSPLFQEQFF.

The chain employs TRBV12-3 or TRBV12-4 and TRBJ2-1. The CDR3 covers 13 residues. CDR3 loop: CASSNIEYNEQFF.

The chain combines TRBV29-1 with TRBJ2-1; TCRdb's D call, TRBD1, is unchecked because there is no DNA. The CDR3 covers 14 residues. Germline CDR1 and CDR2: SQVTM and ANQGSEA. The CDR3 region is CSVEMGEGYNEQFF.

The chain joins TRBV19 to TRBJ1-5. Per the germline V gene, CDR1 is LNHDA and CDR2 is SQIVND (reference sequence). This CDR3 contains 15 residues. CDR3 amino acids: CASSIVPGSNQPQHF.

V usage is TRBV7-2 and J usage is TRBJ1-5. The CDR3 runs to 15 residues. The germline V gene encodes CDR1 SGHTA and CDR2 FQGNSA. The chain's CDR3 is CASSLAENSNQPQHF. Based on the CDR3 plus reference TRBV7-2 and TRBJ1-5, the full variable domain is GAGVSQSPSNKVTEKGKDVELRCDPISGHTALYWYRQSLGQGLEFLIYFQGNSAPDKSGLPSDRFSAERTGGSVSTLTIQRTQQEDSAVYLCASSLAENSNQPQHFGDGTRLSIL.

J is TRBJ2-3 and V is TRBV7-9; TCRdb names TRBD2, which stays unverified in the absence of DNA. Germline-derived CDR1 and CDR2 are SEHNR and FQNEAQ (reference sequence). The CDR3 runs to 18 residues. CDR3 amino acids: CASSLRTVATGLTDTQYF.

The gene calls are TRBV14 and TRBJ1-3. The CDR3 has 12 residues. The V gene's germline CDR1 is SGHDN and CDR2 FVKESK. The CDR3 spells CASSPQKNTIYF.

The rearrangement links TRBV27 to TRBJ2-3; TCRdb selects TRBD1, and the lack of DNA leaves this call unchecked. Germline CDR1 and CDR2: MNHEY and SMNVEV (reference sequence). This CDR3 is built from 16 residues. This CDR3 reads CASTLGPMTSTDTQYF.

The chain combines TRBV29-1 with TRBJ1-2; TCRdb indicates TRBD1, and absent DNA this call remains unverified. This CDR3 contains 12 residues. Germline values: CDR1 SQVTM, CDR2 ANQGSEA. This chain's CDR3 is CSVEGQLGTYTF.